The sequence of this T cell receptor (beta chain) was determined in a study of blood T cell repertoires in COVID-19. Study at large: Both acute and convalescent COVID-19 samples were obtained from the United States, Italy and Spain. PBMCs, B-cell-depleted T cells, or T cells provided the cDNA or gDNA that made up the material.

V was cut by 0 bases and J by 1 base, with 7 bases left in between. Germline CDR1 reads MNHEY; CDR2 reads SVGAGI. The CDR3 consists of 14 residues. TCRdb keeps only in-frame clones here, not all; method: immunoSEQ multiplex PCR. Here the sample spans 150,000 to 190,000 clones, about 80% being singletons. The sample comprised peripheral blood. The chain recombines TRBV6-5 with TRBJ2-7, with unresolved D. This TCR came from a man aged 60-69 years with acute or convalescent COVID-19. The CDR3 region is CASSYSRPSYEQYF. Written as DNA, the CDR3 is TGTGCCAGCAGTTACTCGCGGCCATCCTACGAGCAGTACTTC.